The clone carrying this TCR beta chain was recorded a few times. Its antigen is not known. The CDR3 is made up of 15 amino acids. Germline V gives CDR1 PRHDT, CDR2 FYEKMQ (reference sequence). Trimming took 8 bases from V and 2 from J; bases not matched to a gene: 5. PCR used 60 Vbeta primers and 13 Jbeta primers. The assay was immunoSEQ multiplex PCR, and TCRdb's table has in-frame clones only and misses some. Among about 160,000 clones listed, around four fifths were seen once. These data belong to a study of cytomegalovirus exposure and HLA in healthy donors. Whole-study results and caveats: Being indistinguishable, some V segments were excluded, TRBV6-2 and TRBV6-3 among them. A later analysis linked a missense variant in DCLRE1C to the trimming of TCR beta V and J genes.

This receptor was identified in a woman aged 25 to 39 in good health and CMV-seronegative. The chain uses TRBV13 and TRBJ2-3; 12 nucleotides match TRBD2. The sequenced sample was PBMCs. The CDR3 nucleotides are TGTGCCAGCGGTTGGACTAGCGGGGTCACAGATACGCAGTATTTT. Translated, it gives CASGWTSGVTDTQYF.